This T cell receptor beta chain was obtained from a study of cytotoxic CD8 clonotypes in ibrutinib-treated CLL. Trimming removed 4 bases at V and 3 bases at J, with 7 bases between. This CDR3 has 13 amino acids. Per the germline V gene, CDR1 is MNHEY and CDR2 is SMNVEV (reference sequence). Generated by immunoSEQ multiplex PCR, the TCRdb table keeps only in-frame clones and is missing some. The table lists roughly 250,000 clones, 70% of them singletons, with over 15% in the top ten. This clonotype was sampled from a human donor with chronic lymphocytic leukemia. The chain is built from TRBV27 and TRBJ2-4; D remains ambiguous. The specimen comprised PBMCs, sampled after 24 months of ibrutinib treatment. The CDR3 coding sequence is TGTGCCAGCAGTTATGGTGGCAAAAACATTCAGTACTTC. The encoded protein is CASSYGGKNIQYF.